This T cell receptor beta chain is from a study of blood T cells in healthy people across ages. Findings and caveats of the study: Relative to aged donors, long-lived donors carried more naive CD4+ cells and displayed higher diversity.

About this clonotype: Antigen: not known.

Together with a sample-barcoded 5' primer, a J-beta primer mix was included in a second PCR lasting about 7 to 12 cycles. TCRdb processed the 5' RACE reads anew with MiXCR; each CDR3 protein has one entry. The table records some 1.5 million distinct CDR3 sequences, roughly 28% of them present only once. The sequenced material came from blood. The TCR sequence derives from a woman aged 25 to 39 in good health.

This CDR3 reads CASGSKAGGQDEQFF. The CDR3 DNA reads TGTGCCAGCGGGTCAAAAGCGGGAGGGCAGGATGAGCAGTTCTTC. The V gene is TRBV9, the J gene TRBJ2-1, with 10 positions matching TRBD2. The V segment lost 7 bases and the J segment 8 bases; nucleotides outside the gene matches: 12. The CDR3 loop spans 15 amino acids. The germline gives CDR1 SGDLS, CDR2 YYNGEE.